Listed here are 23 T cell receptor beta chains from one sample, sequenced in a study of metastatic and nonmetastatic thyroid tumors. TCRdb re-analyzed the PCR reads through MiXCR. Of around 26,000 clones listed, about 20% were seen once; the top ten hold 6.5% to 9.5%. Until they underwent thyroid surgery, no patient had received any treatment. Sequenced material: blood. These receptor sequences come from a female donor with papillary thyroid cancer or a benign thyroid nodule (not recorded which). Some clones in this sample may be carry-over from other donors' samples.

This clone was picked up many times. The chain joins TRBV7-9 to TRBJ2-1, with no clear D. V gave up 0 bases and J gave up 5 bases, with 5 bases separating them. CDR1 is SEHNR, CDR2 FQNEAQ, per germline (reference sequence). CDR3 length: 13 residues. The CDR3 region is CASSLAGDNEQFF. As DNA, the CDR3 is TGTGCCAGCAGCTTAGCTGGGGACAATGAGCAGTTCTTC.

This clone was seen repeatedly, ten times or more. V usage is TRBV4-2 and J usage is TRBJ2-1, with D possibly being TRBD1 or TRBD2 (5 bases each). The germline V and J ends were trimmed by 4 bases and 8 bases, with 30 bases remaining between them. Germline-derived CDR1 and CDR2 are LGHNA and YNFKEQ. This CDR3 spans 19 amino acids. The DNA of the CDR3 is TGTGCCAGCAGCCCATCCGGACTCCTTAGGGTTGGCCGGGGCGATGAGCAGTTCTTC. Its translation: CASSPSGLLRVGRGDEQFF.

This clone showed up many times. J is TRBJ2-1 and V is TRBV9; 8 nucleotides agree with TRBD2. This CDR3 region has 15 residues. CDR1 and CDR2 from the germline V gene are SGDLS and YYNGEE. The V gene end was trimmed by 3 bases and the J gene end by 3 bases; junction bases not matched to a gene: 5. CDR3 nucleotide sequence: TGTGCCAGCAGCGGGGAGCGGGGGAACTACAATGAGCAGTTCTTC. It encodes CASSGERGNYNEQFF.

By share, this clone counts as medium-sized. CDR3 region: CATSDGQEREQYF. The CDR3 nucleotides read TGTGCCACCAGTGATGGACAGGAGAGGGAGCAGTACTTC. This chain uses TRBV24-1 with TRBJ2-7, with 7 bases identical to TRBD1. The CDR3 extends over 13 amino acids. The V gene's germline CDR1 is KGHDR and CDR2 SFDVKD. V lost 3 bases, J lost 7 bases, and 5 bases stayed unmatched.

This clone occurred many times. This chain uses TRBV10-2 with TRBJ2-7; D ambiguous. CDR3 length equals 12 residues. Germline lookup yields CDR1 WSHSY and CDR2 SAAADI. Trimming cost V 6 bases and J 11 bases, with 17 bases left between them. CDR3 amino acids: CASSRSGLNKYF. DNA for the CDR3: TGCGCCAGCAGCAGGTCCGGGCTGAACAAGTACTTC.

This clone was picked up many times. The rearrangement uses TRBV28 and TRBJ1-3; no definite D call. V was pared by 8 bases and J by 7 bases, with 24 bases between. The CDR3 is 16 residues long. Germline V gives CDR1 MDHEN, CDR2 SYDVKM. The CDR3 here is CASFGSGFEVGNTIYF. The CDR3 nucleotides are TGTGCCAGCTTCGGATCGGGGTTTGAAGTCGGGAACACCATATATTTT.

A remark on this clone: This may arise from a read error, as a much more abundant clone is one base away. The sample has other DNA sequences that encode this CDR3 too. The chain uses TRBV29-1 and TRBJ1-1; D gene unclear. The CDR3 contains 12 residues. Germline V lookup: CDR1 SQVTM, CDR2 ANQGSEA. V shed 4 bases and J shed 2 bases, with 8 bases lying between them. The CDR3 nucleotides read TGCAGCGTTGTTGTCCCTAACACTGAAGCTTTCTTT. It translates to CSVVVPNTEAFF.

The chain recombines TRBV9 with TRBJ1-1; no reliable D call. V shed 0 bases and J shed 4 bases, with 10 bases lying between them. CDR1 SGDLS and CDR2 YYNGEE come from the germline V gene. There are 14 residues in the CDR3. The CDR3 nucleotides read TGTGCCAGCAGCGTAGTGTGGCAAAGCACTGAAGCTTTCTTT. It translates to CASSVVWQSTEAFF.

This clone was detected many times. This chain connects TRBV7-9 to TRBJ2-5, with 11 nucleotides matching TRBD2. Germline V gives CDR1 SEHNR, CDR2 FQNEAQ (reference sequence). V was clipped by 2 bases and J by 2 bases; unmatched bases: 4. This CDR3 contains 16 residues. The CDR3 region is CASSLSSGGFQETQYF. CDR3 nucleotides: TGTGCCAGCAGCTTATCTAGCGGGGGGTTTCAAGAGACCCAGTACTTC.

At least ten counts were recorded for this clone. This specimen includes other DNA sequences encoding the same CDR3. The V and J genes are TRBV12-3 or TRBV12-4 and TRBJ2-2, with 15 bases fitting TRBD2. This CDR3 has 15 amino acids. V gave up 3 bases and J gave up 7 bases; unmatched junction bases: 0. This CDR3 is CASSLGLAGGGELFF. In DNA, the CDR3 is TGTGCCAGCAGTTTGGGACTAGCGGGAGGCGGGGAGCTGTTTTTT.

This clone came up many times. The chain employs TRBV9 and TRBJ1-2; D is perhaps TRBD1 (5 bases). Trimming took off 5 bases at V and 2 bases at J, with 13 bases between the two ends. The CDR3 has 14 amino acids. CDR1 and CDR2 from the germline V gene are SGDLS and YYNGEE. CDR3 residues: CASSGDGANYGYTF. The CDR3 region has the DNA TGTGCCAGCAGTGGTGACGGGGCCAACTATGGCTACACCTTC. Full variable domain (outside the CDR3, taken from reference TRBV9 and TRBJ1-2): DSGVTQTPKHLITATGQRVTLRCSPRSGDLSVYWYQQSLDQGLQFLIQYYNGEERAKGNILERFSAQQFPDLHSELNLSSLELGDSALYFCASSGDGANYGYTFGSGTRLTVV.

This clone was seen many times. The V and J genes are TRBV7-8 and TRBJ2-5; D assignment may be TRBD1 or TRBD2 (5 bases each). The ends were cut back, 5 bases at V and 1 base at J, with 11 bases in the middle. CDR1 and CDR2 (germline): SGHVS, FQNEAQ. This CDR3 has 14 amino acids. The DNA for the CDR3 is TGTGCCAGCAGCGAAGGGACCTTCCAAGAGACCCAGTACTTC. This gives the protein CASSEGTFQETQYF.

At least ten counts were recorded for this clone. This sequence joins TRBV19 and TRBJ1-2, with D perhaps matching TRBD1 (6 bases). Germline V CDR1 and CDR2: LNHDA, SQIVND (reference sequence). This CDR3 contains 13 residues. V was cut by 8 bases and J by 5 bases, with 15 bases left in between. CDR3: CASHPGAGYGYTF. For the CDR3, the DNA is TGTGCCAGTCACCCAGGGGCCGGGTATGGCTACACCTTC. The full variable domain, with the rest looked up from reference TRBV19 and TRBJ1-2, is DGGITQSPKYLFRKEGQNVTLSCEQNLNHDAMYWYRQDPGQGLRLIYYSQIVNDFQKGDIAEGYSVSREKKESFPLTVTSAQKNPTAFYLCASHPGAGYGYTFGSGTRLTVV.

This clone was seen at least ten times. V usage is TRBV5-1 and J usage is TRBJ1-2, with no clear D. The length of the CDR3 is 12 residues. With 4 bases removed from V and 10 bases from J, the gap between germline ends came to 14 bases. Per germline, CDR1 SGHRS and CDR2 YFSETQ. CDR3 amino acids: CASSPSGEVYTF. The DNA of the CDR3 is TGCGCCAGCAGCCCCTCCGGGGAGGTCTACACCTTC.

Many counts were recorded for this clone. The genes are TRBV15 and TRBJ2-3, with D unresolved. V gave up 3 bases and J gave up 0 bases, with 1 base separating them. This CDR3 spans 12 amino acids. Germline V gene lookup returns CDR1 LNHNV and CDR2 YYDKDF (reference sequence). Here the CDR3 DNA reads TGTGCCACCAGCAGGAGCACAGATACGCAGTATTTT. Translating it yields CATSRSTDTQYF. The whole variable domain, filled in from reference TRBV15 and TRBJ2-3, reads DAMVIQNPRYQVTQFGKPVTLSCSQTLNHNVMYWYQQKSSQAPKLLFHYYDKDFNNEADTPDNFQSRRPNTSFCFLDIRSPGLGDTAMYLCATSRSTDTQYFGPGTRLTVL.

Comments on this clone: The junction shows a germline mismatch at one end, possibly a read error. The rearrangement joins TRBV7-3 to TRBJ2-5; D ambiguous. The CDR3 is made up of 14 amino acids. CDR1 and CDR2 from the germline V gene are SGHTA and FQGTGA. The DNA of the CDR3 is TGTGCCAGCGGCTTAACCTGGAGACAAGAGACCCAGTACTTC. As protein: CASGLTWRQETQYF.

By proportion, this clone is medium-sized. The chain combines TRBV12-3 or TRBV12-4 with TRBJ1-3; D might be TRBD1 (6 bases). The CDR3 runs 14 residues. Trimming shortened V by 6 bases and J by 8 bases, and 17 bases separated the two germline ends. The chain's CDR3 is CASSTGMAVDTIYF. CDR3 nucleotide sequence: TGTGCCAGCAGCACAGGGATGGCGGTTGACACCATATATTTT.

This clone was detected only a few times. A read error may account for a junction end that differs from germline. The CDR3 DNA follows: TGTGCCAGCAGGGGGGCCAGCCGGAGGGTCGAGCATTACTTC. Encoded protein: CASRGASRRVEHYF. The chain joins TRBV27 to TRBJ2-7; D may correspond to TRBD1 or TRBD2 (6 bases each). Germline V gives CDR1 MNHEY, CDR2 SMNVEV (reference sequence). This CDR3 is 14 amino acids long.

The CDR3 nucleotides read TGTGCCAGCAGGGGAACAGGGAGGACTGAAGCTTTCTTT. Amino acid sequence: CASRGTGRTEAFF. V gene TRBV6-2 or TRBV6-3 combines with J gene TRBJ1-1; weak D call: TRBD1 (6 bases). This CDR3 comprises 13 residues. Between the trimmed V and J ends, which lost 6 bases and 5 bases, there was a span of 13 bases. Germline loops: CDR1 MNHEY, CDR2 SVGEGT.

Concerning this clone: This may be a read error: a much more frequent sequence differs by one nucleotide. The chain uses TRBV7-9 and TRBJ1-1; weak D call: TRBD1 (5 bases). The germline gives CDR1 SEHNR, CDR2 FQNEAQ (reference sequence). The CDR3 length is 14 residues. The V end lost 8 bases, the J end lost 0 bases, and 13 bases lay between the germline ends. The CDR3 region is CASSLGHMNTEAFF. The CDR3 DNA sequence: TGTGCCAGCTCCCTCGGACATATGAACACTGAAGCTTTCTTT.

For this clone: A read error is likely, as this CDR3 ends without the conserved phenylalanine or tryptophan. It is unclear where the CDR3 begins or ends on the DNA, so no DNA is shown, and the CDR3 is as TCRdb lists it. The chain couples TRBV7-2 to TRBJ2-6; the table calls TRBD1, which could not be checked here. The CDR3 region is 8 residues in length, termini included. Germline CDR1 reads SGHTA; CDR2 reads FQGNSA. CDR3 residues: CASTIPGQ.

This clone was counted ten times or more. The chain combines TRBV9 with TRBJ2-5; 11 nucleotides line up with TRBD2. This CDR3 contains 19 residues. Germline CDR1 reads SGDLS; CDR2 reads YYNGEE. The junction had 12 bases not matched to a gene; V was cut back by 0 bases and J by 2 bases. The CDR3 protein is CASSVGRSGGASGQETQYF. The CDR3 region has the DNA TGTGCCAGCAGCGTAGGCCGTAGCGGGGGGGCCTCGGGACAAGAGACCCAGTACTTC. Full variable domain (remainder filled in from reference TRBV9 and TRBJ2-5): DSGVTQTPKHLITATGQRVTLRCSPRSGDLSVYWYQQSLDQGLQFLIQYYNGEERAKGNILERFSAQQFPDLHSELNLSSLELGDSALYFCASSVGRSGGASGQETQYFGPGTRLLVL.

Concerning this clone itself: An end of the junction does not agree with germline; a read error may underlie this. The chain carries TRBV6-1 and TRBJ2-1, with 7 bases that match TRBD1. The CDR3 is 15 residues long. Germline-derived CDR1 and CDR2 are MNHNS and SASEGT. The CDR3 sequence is CAISAPGQCVNEQFF. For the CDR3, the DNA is TGTGCCATCAGTGCTCCGGGACAGTGTGTCAATGAGCAGTTCTTC.